A selection of T cell receptor beta chains follows, all from one sample in a study of shared clonotypes between healthy human individuals. Clones were read by immunoSEQ multiplex PCR, and TCRdb kept only the in-frame ones, dropping some. In the table there are some 1.1 million clones, roughly 80% of which are singletons. Sequencing was performed on memory CD4+ T cells from PBMCs. These receptors all come from a young man in good health. Some clones in this sample may be carry-over from other donors' samples. CDR3s include the opening cysteine and the closing phenylalanine or tryptophan. D genes are given only for firm matches. Clone size appears in some rows only: once, few, many, or a class for an expanded clone.

j_call d_call clone_size cdr3_length v_call cdr3_aa cdr3_nt
TRBJ2-1 TRBD2 - 14 TRBV2 CASSERTSGNEQFF TGTGCCAGCAGTGAACGGACTAGCGGAAATGAGCAGTTCTTC
TRBJ2-1 - - 15 TRBV9 CASSVRAPSGNEQFF TGTGCCAGCAGCGTGAGGGCACCGTCGGGCAATGAGCAGTTCTTC
TRBJ1-5 - - 15 TRBV6-1 CASSASSYSNQPQHF TGTGCCAGCAGTGCGTCATCGTATAGCAATCAGCCCCAGCATTTT
TRBJ1-5 TRBD1 - 16 TRBV2 CASHTGTGIGNQPQHF TGTGCCAGTCATACGGGGACAGGGATAGGAAATCAGCCCCAGCATTTT
TRBJ2-2 - - 14 TRBV11-1 CASSPQGLIGELFF TGTGCCAGCAGCCCCCAGGGGCTTATAGGGGAGCTGTTTTTT
TRBJ1-2 - - 13 TRBV19 CASSIRDIGGYTF TGTGCCAGTAGTATCCGGGACATTGGCGGCTACACCTTC
TRBJ2-1 - - 10 TRBV29-1 CSARNNEQFF TGCAGCGCCCGTAACAATGAGCAGTTCTTC
TRBJ1-2 - - 13 TRBV6-1 CASRFDSNYGYTF TGTGCCAGCAGGTTCGACAGCAACTATGGCTACACCTTC
TRBJ2-7 - - 14 TRBV2 CASSEQGVTYEQYF TGTGCCAGCAGTGAACAGGGAGTAACCTACGAGCAGTACTTC
TRBJ2-2 TRBD2 - 19 TRBV7-6 CASSLAPPLAGGRGGELFF TGTGCCAGCAGCCTCGCGCCCCCTTTAGCGGGAGGGCGCGGCGGGGAGCTGTTTTTT
TRBJ2-3 TRBD1 once 16 TRBV29-1 CSVQQGRDRGTDTQYF TGCAGCGTACAACAAGGGCGGGACAGGGGTACAGATACGCAGTATTTT
TRBJ2-7 TRBD1 - 12 TRBV28 CASKDRDYEQYF TGTGCCAGCAAAGACAGGGACTACGAGCAGTACTTC
TRBJ1-1 - - 13 TRBV6-1 CASGNHMNTEAFF TGTGCCAGCGGAAACCACATGAACACTGAAGCTTTCTTT
TRBJ2-5 - - 15 TRBV25-1 CASSEFGAGRETQYF TGTGCCAGCAGTGAATTCGGGGCAGGGCGCGAGACCCAGTACTTC
TRBJ1-5 - once 16 TRBV6-6 CASSYSSGQIPQPQHF TGTGCCAGCAGTTACTCGAGTGGACAGATTCCTCAGCCCCAGCATTTT
TRBJ2-1 - - 15 TRBV5-1 CASSLAPIDRNEQFF TGCGCCAGCAGCTTGGCCCCAATCGACCGCAATGAGCAGTTCTTC
TRBJ2-3 TRBD2 - 15 TRBV14 CASSHNGRALDTQYF TGTGCCAGCAGCCATAACGGGAGGGCGTTGGATACGCAGTATTTT